A single sample gave rise to the 3 T cell receptor beta chains below, sequenced in a study of T cell changes during pregnancy in multiple sclerosis. Repertoires were generated with immunoSEQ multiplex PCR, while TCRdb's copy carries only in-frame clones and drops some. The table has under 55,000 clones, more than 80% seen once. Specimen: CD4+ T cells from peripheral blood mononuclear cells, collected before pregnancy. Source of these receptors: a female donor with multiple sclerosis, enrolled in a pregnancy study.

The chain joins TRBV14 to TRBJ2-2; D might be TRBD2 (6 bases). Germline lookup yields CDR1 SGHDN and CDR2 FVKESK. The CDR3 runs 18 residues. Trimming took 4 bases from V and 5 from J, leaving 23 bases between them. The CDR3 is CASSLIPFGDFSTGELFF. The CDR3 DNA reads as TGTGCCAGCAGCCTGATACCTTTCGGGGACTTCTCAACCGGGGAGCTGTTTTTT.

V usage is TRBV9 and J usage is TRBJ2-3; D might be TRBD1 (7 bases). Germline assignment: CDR1 SGDLS and CDR2 YYNGEE. The CDR3 sequence is 14 residues long. V lost 0 bases to trimming and J lost 8 bases, with 13 bases between them. This CDR3 is CASSVEQGRLTQYF. The CDR3 region has the DNA TGTGCCAGCAGCGTAGAACAGGGGAGGCTTACGCAGTATTTT.

V gene TRBV5-5 combines with J gene TRBJ2-7; TRBD2 agrees at 12 bases. This CDR3 spans 15 amino acids. CDR1 SGHKS and CDR2 YYEKEE come from the germline V gene (reference sequence). The trim removed 1 base at V and 6 bases at J, leaving 5 bases unmatched. CDR3 sequence: CASSLLGLAGREQYF. CDR3 in DNA: TGTGCCAGCAGCTTGTTAGGACTAGCGGGACGCGAGCAGTACTTC.